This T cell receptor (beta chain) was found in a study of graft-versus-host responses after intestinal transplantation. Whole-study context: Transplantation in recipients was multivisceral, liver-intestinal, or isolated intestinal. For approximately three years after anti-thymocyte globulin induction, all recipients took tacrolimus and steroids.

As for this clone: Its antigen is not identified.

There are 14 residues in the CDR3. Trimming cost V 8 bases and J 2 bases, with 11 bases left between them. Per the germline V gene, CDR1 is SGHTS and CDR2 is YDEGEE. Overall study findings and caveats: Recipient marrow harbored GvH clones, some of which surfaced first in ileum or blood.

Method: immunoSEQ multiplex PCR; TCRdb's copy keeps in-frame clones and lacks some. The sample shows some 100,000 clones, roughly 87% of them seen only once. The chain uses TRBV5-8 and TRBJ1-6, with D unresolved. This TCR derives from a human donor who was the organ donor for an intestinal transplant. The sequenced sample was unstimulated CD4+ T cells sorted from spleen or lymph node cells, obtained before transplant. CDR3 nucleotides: TGTGCCAGTTCGGAGGGTGCCTATAATTCACCCCTCCACTTT. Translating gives CASSEGAYNSPLHF.